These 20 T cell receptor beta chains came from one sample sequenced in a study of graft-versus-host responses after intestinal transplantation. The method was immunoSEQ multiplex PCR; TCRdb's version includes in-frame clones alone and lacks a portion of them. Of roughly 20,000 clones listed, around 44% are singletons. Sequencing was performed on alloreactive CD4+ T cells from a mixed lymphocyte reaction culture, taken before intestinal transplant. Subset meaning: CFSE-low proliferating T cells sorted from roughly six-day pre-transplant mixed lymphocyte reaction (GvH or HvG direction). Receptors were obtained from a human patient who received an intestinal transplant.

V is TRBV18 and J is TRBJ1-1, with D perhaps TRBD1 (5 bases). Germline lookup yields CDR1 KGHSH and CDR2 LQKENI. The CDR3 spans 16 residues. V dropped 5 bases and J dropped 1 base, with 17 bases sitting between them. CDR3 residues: CASSALGGGTNTEAFF. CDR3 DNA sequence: TGTGCCAGCTCAGCACTGGGCGGGGGGACGAACACTGAAGCTTTCTTT.

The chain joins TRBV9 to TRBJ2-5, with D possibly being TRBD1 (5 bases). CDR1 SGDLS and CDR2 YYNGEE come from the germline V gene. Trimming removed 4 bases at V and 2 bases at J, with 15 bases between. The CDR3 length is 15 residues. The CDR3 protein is CASSLQVTPQETQYF. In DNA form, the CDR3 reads TGTGCCAGCAGCCTACAGGTAACCCCTCAAGAGACCCAGTACTTC. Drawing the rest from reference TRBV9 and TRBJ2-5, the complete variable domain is DSGVTQTPKHLITATGQRVTLRCSPRSGDLSVYWYQQSLDQGLQFLIQYYNGEERAKGNILERFSAQQFPDLHSELNLSSLELGDSALYFCASSLQVTPQETQYFGPGTRLLVL.

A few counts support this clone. This CDR3 is CASSKSGGADGTEAFF. The CDR3 DNA reads TGCGCCAGCAGCAAAAGTGGGGGGGCGGACGGGACTGAAGCTTTCTTT. The chain carries TRBV4-1 and TRBJ1-1, with a tentative D call TRBD1 (6 bases). Per germline, CDR1 MGHRA and CDR2 YSYEKL. Trimming removed 5 bases at V and 5 bases at J, with 21 bases between. The CDR3 spans 16 residues.

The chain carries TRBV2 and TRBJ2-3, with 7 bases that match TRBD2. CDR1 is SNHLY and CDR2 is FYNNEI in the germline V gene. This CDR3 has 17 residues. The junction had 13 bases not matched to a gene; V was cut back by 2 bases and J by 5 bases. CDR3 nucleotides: TGTGCCAGCAGTGAACCTCCAGGGAGCGGGGTGGTAGATACGCAGTATTTT. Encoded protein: CASSEPPGSGVVDTQYF.

Here the CDR3 DNA reads TGTGCCAGCAGGGCAAGACTAGCGGGGCAAGAGACCCAGTACTTC. Translation gives CASRARLAGQETQYF. The chain couples TRBV11-2 to TRBJ2-5, with TRBD2 matching 11 bases. This CDR3 is 15 amino acids long. In germline, CDR1 is SGHAT, CDR2 FQNNGV. J lost 2 bases, V lost 6 bases, and 5 bases had no gene match.

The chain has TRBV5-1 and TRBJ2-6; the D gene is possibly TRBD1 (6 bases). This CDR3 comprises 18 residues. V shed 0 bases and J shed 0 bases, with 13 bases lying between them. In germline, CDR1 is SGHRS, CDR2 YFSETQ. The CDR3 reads CASSLAPQGSSGANVLTF. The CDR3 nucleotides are TGCGCCAGCAGCTTGGCCCCACAGGGAAGCTCTGGGGCCAACGTCCTGACTTTC.

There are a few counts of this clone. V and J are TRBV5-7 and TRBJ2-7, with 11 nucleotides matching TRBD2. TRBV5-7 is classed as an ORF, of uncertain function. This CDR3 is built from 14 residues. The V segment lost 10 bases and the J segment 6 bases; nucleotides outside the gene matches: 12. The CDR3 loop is CAGVASGGLCEQYF. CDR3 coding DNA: TGTGCCGGGGTCGCTAGCGGGGGGCTTTGCGAGCAGTACTTC.

The CDR3 DNA sequence: TGTGCCAGTAGGCCCGGGACAGGGCGGGCCACTGAAGCTTTCTTT. It yields the protein CASRPGTGRATEAFF. This chain links TRBV19 with TRBJ1-1; 9 nucleotides line up with TRBD1. This CDR3 has 15 residues. J was trimmed by 4 bases and V by 6 bases; bases with no gene match: 9. Germline-derived CDR1 and CDR2 are LNHDA and SQIVND (reference sequence). Full variable domain (missing parts from reference TRBV19 and TRBJ1-1): DGGITQSPKYLFRKEGQNVTLSCEQNLNHDAMYWYRQDPGQGLRLIYYSQIVNDFQKGDIAEGYSVSREKKESFPLTVTSAQKNPTAFYLCASRPGTGRATEAFFGQGTRLTVV.

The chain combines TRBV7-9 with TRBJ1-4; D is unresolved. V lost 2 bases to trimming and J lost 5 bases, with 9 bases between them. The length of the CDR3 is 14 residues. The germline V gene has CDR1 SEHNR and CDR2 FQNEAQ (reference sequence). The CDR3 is CASSLQAGNEKLFF. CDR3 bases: TGTGCCAGCAGCTTACAGGCGGGCAATGAAAAACTGTTTTTT.

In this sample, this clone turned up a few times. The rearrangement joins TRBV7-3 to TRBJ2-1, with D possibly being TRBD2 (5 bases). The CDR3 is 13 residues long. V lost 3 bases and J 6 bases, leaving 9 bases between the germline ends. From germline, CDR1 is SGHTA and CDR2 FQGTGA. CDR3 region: CASSFTRGNEQFF. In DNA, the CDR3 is TGTGCCAGCAGCTTCACTAGAGGCAATGAGCAGTTCTTC.

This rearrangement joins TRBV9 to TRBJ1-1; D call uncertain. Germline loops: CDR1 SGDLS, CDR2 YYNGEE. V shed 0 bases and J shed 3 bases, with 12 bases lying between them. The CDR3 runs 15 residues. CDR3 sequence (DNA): TGTGCCAGCAGCGTAGCCCCCGCCGACTACACTGAAGCTTTCTTT. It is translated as CASSVAPADYTEAFF.

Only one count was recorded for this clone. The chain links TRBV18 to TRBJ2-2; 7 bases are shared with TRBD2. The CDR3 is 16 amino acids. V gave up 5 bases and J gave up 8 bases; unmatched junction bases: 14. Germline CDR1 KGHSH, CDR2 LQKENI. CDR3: CASSTILARSTGELFF. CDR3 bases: TGTGCCAGCTCAACGATACTAGCGCGGTCGACGGGGGAGCTGTTTTTT.

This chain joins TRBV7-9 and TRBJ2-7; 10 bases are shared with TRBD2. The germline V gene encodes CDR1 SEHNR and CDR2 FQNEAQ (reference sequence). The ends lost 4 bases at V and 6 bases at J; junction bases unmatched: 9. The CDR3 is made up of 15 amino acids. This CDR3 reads CASSSSGGVNSEQYF. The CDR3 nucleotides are TGTGCCAGCAGCTCAAGCGGGGGGGTAAATTCCGAGCAGTACTTC.

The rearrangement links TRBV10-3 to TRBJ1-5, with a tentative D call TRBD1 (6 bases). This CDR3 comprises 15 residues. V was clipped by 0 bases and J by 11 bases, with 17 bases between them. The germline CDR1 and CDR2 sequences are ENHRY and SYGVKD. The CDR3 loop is CAISESGTGNQSQHF. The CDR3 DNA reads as TGTGCCATCAGTGAGTCGGGAACAGGGAACCAGTCCCAGCATTTT.

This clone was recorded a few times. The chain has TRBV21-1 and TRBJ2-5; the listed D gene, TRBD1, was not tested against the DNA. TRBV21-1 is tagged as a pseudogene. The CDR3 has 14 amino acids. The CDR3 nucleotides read TGTGCCAGCAGCAAAGGGGGACAGGGGGAGACCCAGTACTTC. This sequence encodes CASSKGGQGETQYF.

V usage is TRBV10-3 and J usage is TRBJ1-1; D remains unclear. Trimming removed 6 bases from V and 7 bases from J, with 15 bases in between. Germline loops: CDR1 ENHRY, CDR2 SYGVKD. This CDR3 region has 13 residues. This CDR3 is CAISPTPVHEAFF. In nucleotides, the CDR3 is TGTGCCATCAGCCCAACCCCAGTTCATGAAGCTTTCTTT.

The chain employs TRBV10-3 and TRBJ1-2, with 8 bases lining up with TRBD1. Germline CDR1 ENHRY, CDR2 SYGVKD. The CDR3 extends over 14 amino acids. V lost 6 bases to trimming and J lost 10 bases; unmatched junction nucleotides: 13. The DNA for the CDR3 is TGTGCCATCAGGAGGCCGGGACAGGTACCCCACTACACCTTC. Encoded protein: CAIRRPGQVPHYTF.

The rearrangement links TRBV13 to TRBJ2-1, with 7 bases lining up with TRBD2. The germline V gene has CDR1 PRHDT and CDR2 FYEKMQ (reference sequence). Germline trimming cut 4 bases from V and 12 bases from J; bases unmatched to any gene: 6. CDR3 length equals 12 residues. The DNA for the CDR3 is TGTGCCAGCAGCTGGGGGGGGACCCGGCAGTTCTTC. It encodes CASSWGGTRQFF.

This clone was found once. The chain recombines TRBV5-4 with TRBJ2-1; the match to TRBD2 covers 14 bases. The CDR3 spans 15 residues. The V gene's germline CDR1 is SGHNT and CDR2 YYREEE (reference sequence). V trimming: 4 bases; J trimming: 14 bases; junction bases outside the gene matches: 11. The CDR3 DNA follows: TGTGCCAGCAGCACCGGGACTAGCGGGGGATATGGGGAGTTCTTC. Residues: CASSTGTSGGYGEFF.

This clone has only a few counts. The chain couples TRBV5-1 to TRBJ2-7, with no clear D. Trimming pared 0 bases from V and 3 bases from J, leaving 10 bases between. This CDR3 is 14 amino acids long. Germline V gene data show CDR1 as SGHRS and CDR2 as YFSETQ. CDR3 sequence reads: CASSLAGSNYEQYF. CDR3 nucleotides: TGCGCCAGCAGCTTGGCGGGTAGCAACTACGAGCAGTACTTC.